This T cell receptor (beta chain) was documented in a study of blood T cell repertoires in COVID-19. Study at large: Acute-phase and convalescent COVID-19 samples originated in the United States, Italy and Spain. T cells, B-cell-depleted T cells, or PBMCs provided the cDNA or gDNA that served as material.

V lost 0 bases, J lost 2 bases, and 6 bases lay in between. CDR1 and CDR2 from the germline V gene are SGDLS and YYNGEE. The CDR3 runs 15 residues. The method was immunoSEQ multiplex PCR; TCRdb's version includes in-frame clones alone and lacks a portion of them. The sample contains some 170,000 clones, approximately 78% of which appear only once. The V gene is TRBV9, the J gene TRBJ2-6; D gene uncertain. The sequence derives from a human donor in a cohort sampled during active COVID-19. The specimen sequenced was peripheral blood. CDR3 bases: TGTGCCAGCAGCGTAGAAACAGCTGGGGCCAACGTCCTGACTTTC. Translated, it gives CASSVETAGANVLTF.